Listed below are T cell receptor beta chains from one sample, sequenced in a study of graft-versus-host responses after intestinal transplantation. The protocol was immunoSEQ multiplex PCR, while the TCRdb copy is restricted to in-frame clones and leaves out a portion. This sample has roughly 15,000 clones; 77% occur once, and the top ten carry roughly 4%. The input for sequencing was ileum tissue, taken just under 28 days after intestinal transplant. All receptors derive from a human patient who received an intestinal transplant, so some T cells may come from the graft donor. Each CDR3 is given with its conserved first and last residue.

>TRBV2|18
CASSESGQHSATNEKLFF
>TRBV25-1|15
CASSSGGANTGELFF
>TRBV7-9|16
CASSTLRTGMNTEAFF
>TRBV19|12
CASSGGAYEQFF
>TRBV27|16
CASSLNMGGQGIGYTF
>TRBV19|14
CASSATGGNQPQHF
>TRBV13|15
CASSYGTGDFDIQYF
>TRBV11-1|15
CASSLRGRQGETQYF
>TRBV7-6|15
CASSFLAGYTDTQYF
>TRBV19|16
CASSMGGKVGADTQYF
>TRBV6-1|16
CASSEWVLGADYGYTF
>TRBV7-6|15
CASSLEEGPYNEQFF
>TRBV6-5|14
CASSPTRLAATQYF
>TRBV25-1|13
CASSGGAGAEAFF
>TRBV4-2|17
CASSAGTSGGRVDEQFF
>TRBV11-1|14
CASSLGLGVDEQFF
>TRBV4-2|18
CASSQDQLAGGIINEQFF
>TRBV6-5|12
CASSYPGQEAFF
>TRBV13|13
CASSSRTSRTQYF
>TRBV7-2|14
CASSYGGPQETQYF
>TRBV7-9|15
CASSLYRGGVDEQFF
>TRBV9|19
CASSVATAGLAGETDTQYF
>TRBV11-2|14
CASSLAGGGGTQYF
>TRBV5-1|15
CASSYQEGQSLTQYF
>TRBV11-2|14
CASSLVPQGEFAFF
>TRBV6-5|12
CASSPTSGDSYF
>TRBV4-1|14
CASSQDRQGSGYTF
>TRBV10-2|15
CASKVGTVSYNEQFF
>TRBV10-2|13
CASSHRQDEKLFF
>TRBV7-9|19
CASSTTGLAGVANTGELFF
>TRBV25-1|15
CASSERGVAKDTQYF
>TRBV27|14
CASSLLGGADTQYF
>TRBV4-1|18
CASSLWTGDLSGANVLTF
>TRBV28|16
CASSSKSGGGNSPLHF
>TRBV5-3|14
CARSCGPGNTEAFF
>TRBV6-4|14
CASSDSGGYNEQFF
>TRBV7-2|16
CASSTYRGSGGNTIYF
>TRBV5-6|17
CASSFFSSGDFTDTQYF
>TRBV5-1|15
CASSLAGGMNTEAFF
>TRBV28|14
CASSYGGSYNEQFF
>TRBV6-6|15
CASSSTSASTDTQYF
>TRBV6-1|12
CASTENRAPLHF
>TRBV6-5|15
CASSYGPGNNYGYTF
>TRBV5-1|12
CASRDRGQPQHF
>TRBV11-2|14
CASSLRRSTDTQYF
>TRBV5-6|14
CASRQDRANTEAFF
>TRBV28|15
CASSFSGTGGNTIYF
>TRBV10-3|15
CAINTESSGANVLTF
>TRBV25-1|14
CASRKTQGNSPLHF
>TRBV28|17
CASSLQGQIPLNQPQHF
>TRBV7-3|16
CASSYTRQGFNYGYTF
>TRBV4-3|17
CASSQTRTSGFYNEQFF
>TRBV11-1|15
CASSLAQWGGETQYF